A single sample gave rise to the 3 T cell receptor beta chains below, sequenced in a study of radiotherapy plus CTLA-4 blockade in lung cancer. Using immunoSEQ multiplex PCR, the repertoire was profiled, and TCRdb retains in-frame clones only, with some absent. The repertoire holds about 62,000 clones, with 65% to 85% as singletons. The sample here was peripheral blood, taken from a patient treated with radiotherapy plus ipilimumab. The receptors were gathered from a human donor with non-small cell lung cancer who had a complete response to radiotherapy plus ipilimumab.

This clone was found a few times. The chain is built from TRBV5-1 and TRBJ1-2; 7 bases match TRBD1. Germline trimming cut 0 bases from V and 6 bases from J; bases unmatched to any gene: 5. CDR3 length: 14 residues. Germline values: CDR1 SGHRS, CDR2 YFSETQ. CDR3: CASSLGNDRDGYTF. CDR3 nucleotides: TGCGCCAGCAGCTTGGGAAATGACAGGGATGGCTACACCTTC.

The rearrangement links TRBV5-1 to TRBJ1-4; TRBD1 matches 8 bases. The J segment lost 6 bases and the V segment lost 5 bases, leaving 9 bases of the junction unmatched. CDR1 and CDR2 from the germline V gene are SGHRS and YFSETQ. The CDR3 is 15 residues long. Here the CDR3 reads CASRATGGAHEKLFF. The CDR3 DNA follows: TGCGCCAGCAGGGCTACAGGGGGGGCCCATGAAAAACTGTTTTTT.

The V gene is TRBV7-2, the J gene TRBJ1-2; 7 bases are shared with TRBD1. This CDR3 is 15 amino acids long. The V gene end was trimmed by 3 bases and the J gene end by 2 bases; junction bases not matched to a gene: 6. Germline CDR1 SGHTA, CDR2 FQGNSA. Written as DNA, the CDR3 is TGTGCCAGCAGCTTTTCCCCGACAGGGAACTATGGCTACACCTTC. Translated: CASSFSPTGNYGYTF.